One sample yielded the 15 T cell receptor beta chains listed below, sequenced in a study of T-cell reconstitution after alpha-beta-depleted transplantation in children. Unique molecular identifiers were incorporated into the prepared TCRbeta library. TCRdb itself ran the PCR reads through MiXCR, one entry per CDR3 protein. This table has over 45,000 distinct CDR3 sequences, approximately 46% appearing once. Sample: PBMCs, mostly from graft donor cells, taken 360 days after TCRalphabeta/CD19-depleted stem cell transplant. Receptor source: a male patient between 10 and 17 years old who had a stem cell transplant for acute lymphoblastic leukemia, so the T cells may come from the graft donor.

The chain employs TRBV7-9 and TRBJ2-3; 7 bases fit TRBD1. After removal of 5 bases from V and 5 bases from J, the junction contained 10 bases not matched to a gene. Germline V gene data show CDR1 as SEHNR and CDR2 as FQNEAQ (reference sequence). This CDR3 is 15 amino acids long. The CDR3 region has the DNA TGTGCCAGCAGCCCAGACAGGGTTGAAGTAGATACGCAGTATTTT. Its translation: CASSPDRVEVDTQYF.

V is TRBV12-3 or TRBV12-4 and J is TRBJ1-1; a weak D match, TRBD1 (5 bases). Trimming removed 3 bases at V and 6 bases at J, with 14 bases between. The CDR3 sequence is 14 residues long. CDR3 sequence reads: CASSLGVHGSEAFF. The CDR3 bases are TGTGCCAGCAGTTTGGGGGTTCATGGGTCTGAAGCTTTCTTT.

The V gene is TRBV12-3 or TRBV12-4, the J gene TRBJ2-2; D is unresolved. Trimming took 7 bases from V and 7 from J, leaving 13 bases between them. This CDR3 has 13 residues. The CDR3: CASNHGLLGELFF. CDR3 coding DNA: TGTGCCAGCAACCACGGCTTACTCGGGGAGCTGTTTTTT.

This clonotype was counted between two and nine times. This chain links TRBV28 with TRBJ1-2; 8 nucleotides line up with TRBD1. The germline V gene encodes CDR1 MDHEN and CDR2 SYDVKM. This CDR3 contains 13 residues. The trim removed 6 bases at V and 4 bases at J, leaving 4 bases unmatched. CDR3 coding DNA: TGTGCCAGCAGCCCAGGGGGCGGCTATGGCTACACCTTC. This gives the protein CASSPGGGYGYTF.

The CDR3 bases are TGTGCCTTCAGTCCGGGACAGGGGCATCCCCAGCATTTT. This gives the protein CAFSPGQGHPQHF. The chain joins TRBV3-1 to TRBJ1-5; 10 bases fit TRBD1. The CDR3 consists of 13 residues. CDR1 is LGHDT, CDR2 YNNKEL, per germline (reference sequence). With 11 bases clipped from V and 10 bases from J, the junction kept 11 bases outside the gene matches.

The chain couples TRBV5-1 to TRBJ2-1; D is ambiguous. The CDR3 covers 16 residues. Germline V lookup: CDR1 SGHRS, CDR2 YFSETQ. V was cut by 0 bases and J by 7 bases, with 17 bases left in between. The DNA for the CDR3 is TGCGCCAGCAGCTTGGCCGAGCGCCCCACTGTGAATGAGCAGTTCTTC. Its protein product is CASSLAERPTVNEQFF.

The gene calls are TRBV5-1 and TRBJ2-7; 7 bases match TRBD2. The CDR3 is 14 residues long. Trimming took 7 bases from V and 3 from J; bases not matched to a gene: 10. Germline V gene data show CDR1 as SGHRS and CDR2 as YFSETQ. CDR3 residues: CASAGSGAYYEQYF. CDR3 DNA: TGCGCCAGCGCGGGCAGCGGGGCCTACTACGAGCAGTACTTC.

This clonotype was counted a few times. Written as DNA, the CDR3 is TGTGCCAGCCGAAGACAGAGTGATCAGCCCCAGCATTTT. Amino acids: CASRRQSDQPQHF. J is TRBJ1-5 and V is TRBV6-5; weak D call: TRBD1 (5 bases). Germline-derived CDR1 and CDR2 are MNHEY and SVGAGI. This CDR3 has 13 amino acids. V lost 8 bases, J lost 5 bases, and 13 bases lay in between.

The genes are TRBV11-1 and TRBJ2-7, with 8 bases fitting TRBD1. Germline CDR1 reads SGHAT; CDR2 reads FQDESV (reference sequence). V was clipped by 5 bases and J by 2 bases; unmatched bases: 8. The CDR3 is 15 residues long. CDR3 DNA sequence: TGTGCCAGCAGCGGACGGACAGGGCCTCCCTACGAGCAGTACTTC. Amino acid sequence: CASSGRTGPPYEQYF.

This clonotype has more than one count but fewer than ten. The V and J genes are TRBV20-1 and TRBJ2-5, with a tentative D call TRBD1 (6 bases). This CDR3 has 17 residues. The ends were cut back, 5 bases at V and 2 bases at J, with 24 bases in the middle. CDR1 is DFQATT and CDR2 is SNEGSKA in the germline V gene (reference sequence). CDR3 protein: CSAREVQHRVRQETQYF. The DNA for the CDR3 is TGCAGTGCTCGGGAAGTTCAGCACAGGGTCAGGCAAGAGACCCAGTACTTC.

V usage is TRBV14 and J usage is TRBJ2-1, with D possibly being TRBD2 (6 bases). Germline V gene data show CDR1 as SGHDN and CDR2 as FVKESK. CDR3 length: 16 amino acids. Between the trimmed V and J ends, which lost 0 bases and 4 bases, there was a span of 13 bases. CDR3 in amino acids: CASSQDFGGWYNEQFF. The DNA of the CDR3 is TGTGCCAGCAGCCAAGATTTTGGAGGGTGGTACAATGAGCAGTTCTTC.

The J gene is TRBJ2-7, the V gene TRBV9; 9 bases line up with TRBD1. CDR1 and CDR2 from the germline V gene are SGDLS and YYNGEE. Trimming removed 0 bases from V and 5 bases from J; junction bases left unmatched: 6. The CDR3 loop spans 15 amino acids. CDR3 nucleotide sequence: TGTGCCAGCAGCGTAGCAGGACAGGGGTCCAACGAGCAGTACTTC. The encoded protein is CASSVAGQGSNEQYF.

This clonotype was seen only a few times. The chain is built from TRBV13 and TRBJ2-7; 8 positions agree with TRBD2. The CDR3 has 15 amino acids. Germline trimming cut 6 bases from V and 6 bases from J; bases unmatched to any gene: 13. The germline gives CDR1 PRHDT, CDR2 FYEKMQ (reference sequence). This CDR3 reads CASRGGGLARAEQYF. The DNA for the CDR3 is TGTGCCAGCAGGGGGGGCGGACTAGCCCGTGCCGAGCAGTACTTC.

The V and J genes are TRBV28 and TRBJ2-1, with 8 bases that match TRBD2. The CDR3 consists of 16 residues. Per the germline V gene, CDR1 is MDHEN and CDR2 is SYDVKM. V dropped 2 bases and J dropped 5; count of bases not matched to a gene: 8. CDR3 nucleotide sequence: TGTGCCAGCAGTTTACCCCTGAGACTAGCGCACAATGAGCAGTTCTTC. It specifies CASSLPLRLAHNEQFF.

The chain couples TRBV7-2 to TRBJ2-3; tentatively, D is TRBD1 (6 bases). V lost 0 bases, J lost 1 base, and 11 bases lay in between. This CDR3 has 16 residues. CDR1 is SGHTA, CDR2 FQGNSA, per germline. CDR3 residues: CASSLATAGGTDTQYF. The CDR3 bases are TGTGCCAGCAGCTTAGCTACGGCAGGGGGCACAGATACGCAGTATTTT.